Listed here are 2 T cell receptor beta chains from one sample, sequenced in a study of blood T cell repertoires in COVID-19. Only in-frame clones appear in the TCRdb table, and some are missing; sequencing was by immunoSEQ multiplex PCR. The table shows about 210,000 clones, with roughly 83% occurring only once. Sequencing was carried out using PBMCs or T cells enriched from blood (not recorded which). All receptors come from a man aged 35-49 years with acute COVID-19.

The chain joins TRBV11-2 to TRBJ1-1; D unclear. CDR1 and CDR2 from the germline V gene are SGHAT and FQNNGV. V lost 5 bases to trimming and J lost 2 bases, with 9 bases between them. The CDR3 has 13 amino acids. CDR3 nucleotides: TGTGCCAGCAGCCGAAACATTAACACTGAAGCTTTCTTT. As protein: CASSRNINTEAFF.

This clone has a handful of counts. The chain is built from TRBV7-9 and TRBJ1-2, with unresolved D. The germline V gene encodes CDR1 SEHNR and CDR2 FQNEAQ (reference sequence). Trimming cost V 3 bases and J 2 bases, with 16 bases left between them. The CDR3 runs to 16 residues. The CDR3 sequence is CASSFLAVASNYGYTF. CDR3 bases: TGTGCCAGCAGCTTTTTAGCAGTCGCCTCCAACTATGGCTACACCTTC.